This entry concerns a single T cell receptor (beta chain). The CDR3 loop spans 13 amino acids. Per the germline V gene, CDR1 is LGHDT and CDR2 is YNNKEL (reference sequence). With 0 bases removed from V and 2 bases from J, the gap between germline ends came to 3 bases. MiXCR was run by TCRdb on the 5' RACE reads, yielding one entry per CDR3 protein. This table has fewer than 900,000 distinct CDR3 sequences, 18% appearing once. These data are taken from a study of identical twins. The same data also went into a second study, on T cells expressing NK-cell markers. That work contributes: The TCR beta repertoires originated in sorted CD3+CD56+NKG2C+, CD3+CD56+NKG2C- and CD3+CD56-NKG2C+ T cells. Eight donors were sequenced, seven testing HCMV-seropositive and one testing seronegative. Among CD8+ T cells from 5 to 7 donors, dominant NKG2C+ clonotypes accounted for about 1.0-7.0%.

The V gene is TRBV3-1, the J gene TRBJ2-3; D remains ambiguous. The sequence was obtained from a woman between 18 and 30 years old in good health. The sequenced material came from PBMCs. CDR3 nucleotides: TGTGCCAGCAGCCAAGATTACACAGATACGCAGTATTTT. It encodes CASSQDYTDTQYF.